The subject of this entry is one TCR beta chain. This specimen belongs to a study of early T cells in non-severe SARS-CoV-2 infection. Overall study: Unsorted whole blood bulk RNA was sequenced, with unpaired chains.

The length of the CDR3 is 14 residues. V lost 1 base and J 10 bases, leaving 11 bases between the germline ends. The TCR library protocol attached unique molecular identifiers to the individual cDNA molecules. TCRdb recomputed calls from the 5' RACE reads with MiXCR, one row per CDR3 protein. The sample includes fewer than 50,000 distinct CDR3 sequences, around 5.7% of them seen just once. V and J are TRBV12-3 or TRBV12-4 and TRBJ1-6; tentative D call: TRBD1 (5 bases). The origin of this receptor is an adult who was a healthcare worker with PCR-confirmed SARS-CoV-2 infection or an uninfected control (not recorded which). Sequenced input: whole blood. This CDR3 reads CASSLDGGSSPLHF. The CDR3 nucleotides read TGTGCCAGCAGTTTAGACGGGGGGAGCTCACCCCTCCACTTT.